The source of this TCR beta chain is a study of CD8 T cells in ankylosing spondylitis (dated by TCRdb to 2016 to 2017). For the wider study: T cell receptor beta repertoires were profiled in healthy donors and ankylosing spondylitis patients so that disease-linked TCR variants could be found. The full study cohort comprised about 25 ankylosing spondylitis patients and approximately 100 healthy donors. Peripheral blood was sampled, and synovial fluid was also collected from ankylosing spondylitis patients.

V is shortened by 1 base, J by 3 bases, and the region joining them spans 10 bases. The CDR3 spans 13 residues, from the cysteine through the phenylalanine. Of all the DNA, just the CDR3 is kept, 39 bases in frame from base 1. From the germline V gene (reference sequence), CDR1 is GTSNPN and CDR2 is SVGIG. These reads were obtained on an Illumina HiSeq 2500. Quantitative 5'-RACE with molecular barcodes was the method used to prepare the TCR beta libraries. The published analysis was carried out like this. Disease-linked TCR variants were identified with a new computational method built on a probabilistic model of VDJ rearrangement. TCRdb trimmed public reads at Q25 via fastp, called clones via MiXCR and kept in-frame beta chains. Entries are consolidated by CDR3 protein sequence, retaining the most common genes and DNA. TCRdb, not the authors, supplied the V and J calls. For this sample the table gives 160,000 or so distinct CDR3 sequences, of which 9.5% to 10% were detected only once. Around 15% of the sample is in the top ten clones.

Overall study results and their limits: The disease-linked clones were reported as significantly enriched in matched synovial fluid samples from ankylosing spondylitis patients. A TCR beta motif of 7 or 8 highly homologous amino acid variants appeared characteristic of blood from ankylosing spondylitis patients. Some of the motif variants had been reported before in the synovial fluid and blood of reactive arthritis patients, a finding that suggests common disease-initiation mechanisms. The disease-linked clones showed a CD8+ phenotype and occurred at relatively low frequencies in peripheral blood.

This clonotype was detected only a few times. It has no known antigen specificity. The sample holds no much larger clone one base away, and base qualities are not on file. Sequenced input: blood, either unsorted or a sorted T cell fraction (not recorded which). The sequence came from a female donor with ankylosing spondylitis or in good health (not recorded which). The sequence links TRBV30 to TRBJ2-7, with a tentative D gene TRBD2 over 6 matching bases. The bases read TGTGCCTGGAGTGGAGGGACTGGCTACGAGCAGTACTTC. Translated, it reads CAWSGGTGYEQYF.